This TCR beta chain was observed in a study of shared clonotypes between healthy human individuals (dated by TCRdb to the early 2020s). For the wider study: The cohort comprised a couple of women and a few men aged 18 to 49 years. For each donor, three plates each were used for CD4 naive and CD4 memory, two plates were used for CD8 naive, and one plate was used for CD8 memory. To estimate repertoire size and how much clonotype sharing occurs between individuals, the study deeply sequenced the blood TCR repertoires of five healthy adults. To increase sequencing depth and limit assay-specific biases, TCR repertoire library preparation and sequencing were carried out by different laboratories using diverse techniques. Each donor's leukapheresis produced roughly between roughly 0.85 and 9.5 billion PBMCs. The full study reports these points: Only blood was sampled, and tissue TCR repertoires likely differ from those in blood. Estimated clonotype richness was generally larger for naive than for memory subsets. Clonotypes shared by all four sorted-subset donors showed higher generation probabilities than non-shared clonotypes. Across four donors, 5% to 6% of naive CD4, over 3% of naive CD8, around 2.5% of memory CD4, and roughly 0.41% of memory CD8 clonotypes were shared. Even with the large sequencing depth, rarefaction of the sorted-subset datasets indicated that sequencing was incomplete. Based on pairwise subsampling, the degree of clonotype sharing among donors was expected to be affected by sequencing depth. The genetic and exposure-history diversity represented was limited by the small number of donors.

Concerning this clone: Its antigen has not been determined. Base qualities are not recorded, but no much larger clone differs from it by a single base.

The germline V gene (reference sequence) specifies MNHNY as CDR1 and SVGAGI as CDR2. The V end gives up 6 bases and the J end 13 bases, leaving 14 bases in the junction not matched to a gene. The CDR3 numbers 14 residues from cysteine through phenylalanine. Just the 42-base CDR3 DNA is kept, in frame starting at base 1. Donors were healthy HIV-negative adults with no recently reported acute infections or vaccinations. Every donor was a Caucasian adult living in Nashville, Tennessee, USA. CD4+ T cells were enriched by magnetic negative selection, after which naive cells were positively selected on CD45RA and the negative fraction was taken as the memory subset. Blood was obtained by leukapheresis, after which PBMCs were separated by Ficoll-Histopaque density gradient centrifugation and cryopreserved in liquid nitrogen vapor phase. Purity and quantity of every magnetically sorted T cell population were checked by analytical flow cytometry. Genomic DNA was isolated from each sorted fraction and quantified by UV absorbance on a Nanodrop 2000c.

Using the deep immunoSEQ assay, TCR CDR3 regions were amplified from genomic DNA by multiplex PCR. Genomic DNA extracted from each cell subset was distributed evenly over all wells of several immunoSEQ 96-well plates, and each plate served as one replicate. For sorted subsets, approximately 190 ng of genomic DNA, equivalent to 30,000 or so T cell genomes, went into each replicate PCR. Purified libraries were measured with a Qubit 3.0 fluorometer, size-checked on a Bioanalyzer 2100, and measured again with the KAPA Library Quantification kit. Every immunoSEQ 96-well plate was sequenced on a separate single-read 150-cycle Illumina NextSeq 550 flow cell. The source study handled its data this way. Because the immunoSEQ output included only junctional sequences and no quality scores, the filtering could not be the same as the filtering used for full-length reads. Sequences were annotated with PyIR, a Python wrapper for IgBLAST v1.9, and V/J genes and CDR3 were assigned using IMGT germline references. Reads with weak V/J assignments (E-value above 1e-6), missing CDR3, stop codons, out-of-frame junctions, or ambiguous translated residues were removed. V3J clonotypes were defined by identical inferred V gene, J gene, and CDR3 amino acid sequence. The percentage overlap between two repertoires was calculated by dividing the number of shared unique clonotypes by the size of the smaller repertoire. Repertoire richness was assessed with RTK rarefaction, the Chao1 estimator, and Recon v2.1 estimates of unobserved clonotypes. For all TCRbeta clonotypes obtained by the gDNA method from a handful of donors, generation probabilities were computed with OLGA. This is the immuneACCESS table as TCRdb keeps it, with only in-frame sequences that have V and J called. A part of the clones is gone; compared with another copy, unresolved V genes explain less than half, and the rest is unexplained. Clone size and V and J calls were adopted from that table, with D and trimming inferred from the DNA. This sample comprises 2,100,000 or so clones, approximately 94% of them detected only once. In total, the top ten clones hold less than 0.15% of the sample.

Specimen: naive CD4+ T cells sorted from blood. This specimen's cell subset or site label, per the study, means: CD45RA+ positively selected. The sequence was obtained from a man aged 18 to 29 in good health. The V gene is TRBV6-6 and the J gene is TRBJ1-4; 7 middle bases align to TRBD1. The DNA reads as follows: TGTGCCAGCAGCCCAGGGGGGGCTTCAAGGGGACTGTTTTTT. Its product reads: CASSPGGASRGLFF.